Described below is a single TCR beta chain sequence and its context. Its specificity is unknown. The assay was immunoSEQ multiplex PCR, and TCRdb's table has in-frame clones only and misses some. The table records 300,000 or so clones, roughly 70% of them present only once. The data originate from a study of cytotoxic CD8 clonotypes in ibrutinib-treated CLL. Findings and limits, study-wide: Elevated clonality accompanied ibrutinib response, with a return toward baseline values at progression.

V was trimmed by 2 bases and J by 2 bases, leaving 10 bases between them. The CDR3 sequence is 15 residues long. CDR1 is MGHRA and CDR2 is YSYEKL in the germline V gene. The sequence came from a human donor with chronic lymphocytic leukemia. This chain joins TRBV4-1 and TRBJ2-1, with a weak D call TRBD1 (6 bases). The specimen was PBMCs, collected after 36 months of ibrutinib treatment. Here the CDR3 reads CASSQQGITYNEQFF. CDR3 sequence (DNA): TGCGCCAGCAGCCAACAGGGGATAACCTACAATGAGCAGTTCTTC.